This record covers a single TCR beta chain. These data belong to a study of blood T cell repertoires in COVID-19. Study information: Collection of acute and convalescent COVID-19 samples took place in the United States, Italy and Spain.

Authors' methods: Amplified reference gene primers provided the basis for estimating nucleated cell counts. The repertoire was sequenced with immunoSEQ multiplex PCR; TCRdb's copy has only in-frame clones and lacks some. V and J calls and clone size are those listed in that table; D and trimming were worked out from the DNA. The repertoire holds roughly 200,000 clones, with approximately 81% as singletons. This CDR3 has 20 amino acids. The chain uses TRBV21-1 and TRBJ2-3; TRBD2 reflects the table's D call only, with no check against the DNA. TRBV21-1 is described as a pseudogene. The TCR comes from a woman older than 75 with acute or convalescent COVID-19. The sequenced sample was peripheral blood. CDR3 protein: CASGLGLAGILASSTDTQYF. For the CDR3, the DNA is TGTGCCAGCGGCTTGGGACTAGCGGGCATTCTAGCTTCTAGCACAGATACGCAGTATTTT.